Sequencing of this TCR beta chain was carried out in a study of CD8+ T cells in alopecia areata. On the study more broadly: Scoring of severity for treated patients was based on percentage of affected scalp area.

cDNA serving as the sequencing template came from extracted, reverse transcribed RNA. Produced via immunoSEQ multiplex PCR; TCRdb's table is partial and in-frame only. This table has some 190,000 clones, around three fifths appearing once. The treatment: oral pan-JAK inhibitor, 5-10 mg twice daily. Study outcomes and limitations: Persistence of many expanded lesional clones was seen in scalp and blood during tofacitinib.

Worth noting for this clone: The antigen is not known.

Sequenced here: CD4+ T cells sorted from blood, sampled at week 24, from a patient treated with tofacitinib. The TCR originated in a human donor with alopecia areata.

The CDR3 region is CASSFRATNEQFF. The CDR3, as DNA: TGTGCCAGCAGCTTCCGGGCCACCAATGAGCAGTTCTTC. V gene TRBV13 combines with J gene TRBJ2-1, with D uncertain. CDR1 and CDR2 from the germline V gene are PRHDT and FYEKMQ (reference sequence). The CDR3 runs 13 residues. Trimming stripped 3 bases from V and 6 bases from J, with 9 bases between. Filled out from reference TRBV13 and TRBJ2-1, the complete variable domain reads AAGVIQSPRHLIKEKRETATLKCYPIPRHDTVYWYQQGPGQDPQFLISFYEKMQSDKGSIPDRFSAQQFSDYHSELNMSSLELGDSALYFCASSFRATNEQFFGPGTRLTVL.